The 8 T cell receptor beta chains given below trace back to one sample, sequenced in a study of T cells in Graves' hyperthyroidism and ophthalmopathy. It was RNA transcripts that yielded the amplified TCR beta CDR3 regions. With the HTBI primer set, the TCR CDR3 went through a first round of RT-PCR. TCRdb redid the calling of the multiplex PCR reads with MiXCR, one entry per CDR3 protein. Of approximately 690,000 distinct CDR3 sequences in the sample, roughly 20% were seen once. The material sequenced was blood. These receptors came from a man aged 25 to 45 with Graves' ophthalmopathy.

In nucleotides, the CDR3 is TGCGCCAGCAGCCGTTTAGCGGGACCGCGAGAGACCCAGTACTTC. Protein sequence: CASSRLAGPRETQYF. The rearrangement joins TRBV5-1 to TRBJ2-5; 8 bases map to TRBD2. Trimming cost V 4 bases and J 4 bases; bases outside gene matches: 9. The CDR3 has 15 amino acids. Germline loops: CDR1 SGHRS, CDR2 YFSETQ.

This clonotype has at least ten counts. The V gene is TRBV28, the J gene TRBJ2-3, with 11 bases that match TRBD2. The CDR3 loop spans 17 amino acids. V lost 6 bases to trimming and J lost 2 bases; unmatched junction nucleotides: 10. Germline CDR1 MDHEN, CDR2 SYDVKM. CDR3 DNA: TGTGCCAGCAGCTATCCGGGACTAGCGGCGACCACAGATACGCAGTATTTT. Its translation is CASSYPGLAATTDTQYF.

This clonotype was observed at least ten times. The CDR3 bases are TGTGCCAGCAACCCGGGACAGGCCTATGGCTACACCTTC. Encoded protein: CASNPGQAYGYTF. The V call is TRBV28, the J call TRBJ1-2; 8 bases are a match to TRBD1. V was clipped by 7 bases and J by 4 bases; unmatched bases: 5. Germline V gene lookup returns CDR1 MDHEN and CDR2 SYDVKM. The CDR3 is 13 residues long.

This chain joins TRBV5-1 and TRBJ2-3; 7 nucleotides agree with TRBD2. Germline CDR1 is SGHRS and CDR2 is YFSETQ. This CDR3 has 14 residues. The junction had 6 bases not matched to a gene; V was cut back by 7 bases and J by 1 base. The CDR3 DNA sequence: TGCGCCAGCGGATCTAGCGGCCGCACAGATACGCAGTATTTT. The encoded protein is CASGSSGRTDTQYF.

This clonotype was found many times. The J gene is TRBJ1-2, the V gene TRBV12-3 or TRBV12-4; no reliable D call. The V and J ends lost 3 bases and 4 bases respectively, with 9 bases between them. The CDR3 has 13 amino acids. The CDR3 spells CASSFGGGYGYTF. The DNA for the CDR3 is TGTGCCAGCAGTTTCGGTGGTGGCTATGGCTACACCTTC.

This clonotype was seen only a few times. CDR3 in DNA: TGTGCCACCAGTGCCGCCCGGAGGAGCGGAGAGACCCAGTACTTC. Amino acids: CATSAARRSGETQYF. The J gene is TRBJ2-5, the V gene TRBV24-1, with TRBD2 as a possible D gene (5 bases). The CDR3 is made up of 15 amino acids. From germline, CDR1 is KGHDR and CDR2 SFDVKD. The V and J ends lost 5 bases and 4 bases respectively, with 16 bases between them.

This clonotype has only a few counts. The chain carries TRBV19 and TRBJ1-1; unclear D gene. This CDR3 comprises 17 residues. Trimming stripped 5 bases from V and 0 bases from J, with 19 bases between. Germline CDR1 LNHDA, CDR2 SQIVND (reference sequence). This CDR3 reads CASSPHTGRQLNTEAFF. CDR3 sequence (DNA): TGTGCCAGTAGTCCCCATACTGGTCGGCAGTTGAACACTGAAGCTTTCTTT.

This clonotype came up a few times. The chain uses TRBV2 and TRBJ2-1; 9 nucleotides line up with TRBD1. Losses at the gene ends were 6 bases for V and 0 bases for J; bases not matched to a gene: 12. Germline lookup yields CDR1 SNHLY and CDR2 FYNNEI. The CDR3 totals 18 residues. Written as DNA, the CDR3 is TGTGCCAGCAGCAGGACAGGGGAATACATGAACTCCTACAATGAGCAGTTCTTC. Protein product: CASSRTGEYMNSYNEQFF.